The rows below give T cell receptor beta chains drawn from one sample of a study of a mutant IDH1 vaccine in newly diagnosed glioma. Clones were sequenced by immunoSEQ multiplex PCR, and TCRdb holds only the in-frame ones, with some missing. Of tens of thousands of clones in the sample, 80% were seen once. These receptors have no known antigen. Sample: PBMCs, taken from a glioma patient whose treatment included an IDH1 peptide vaccine. Every receptor here comes from a man in his forties with glioma. CDR3s include the opening cysteine and the closing phenylalanine or tryptophan. A D gene is named only where the DNA matches it firmly. Not all rows give a size; the values are once, few, many and, for expanded clones, a class.

CASSEIGALSGNTIYF	TGTGCCAGCAGTGAAATCGGGGCCCTCTCTGGAAACACCATATATTTT	NA	NA	TRBV2	TRBJ1-3	16
CASSPGSALDGYTF	TGTGCCAGCAGCCCGGGCTCGGCCCTGGATGGCTACACCTTC	NA	NA	TRBV5-6	TRBJ1-2	14
CASSQDLRDEQYF	TGTGCCAGCAGCCAAGATCTCAGGGACGAGCAGTACTTC	few	NA	TRBV14	TRBJ2-7	13
CASSPLPGAYEQYF	TGTGCCAGCAGCCCCCTACCGGGAGCCTACGAGCAGTACTTC	medium-sized	NA	TRBV7-8	TRBJ2-7	14
CASSPGTLATNEKLFF	TGTGCCAGCAGCCCCGGTACGCTAGCAACTAATGAAAAACTGTTTTTT	NA	NA	TRBV7-9	TRBJ1-4	16
CASSPQSGGYGTDTQYF	TGCGCCAGCAGCCCGCAGAGCGGGGGTTATGGCACAGATACGCAGTATTTT	NA	TRBD2	TRBV4-1	TRBJ2-3	17
CASSPRGRGEQYF	TGTGCCAGCAGCCCGCGGGGGCGAGGCGAGCAGTACTTC	NA	NA	TRBV5-4	TRBJ2-7	13
CASAPGTAFPEQYF	TGTGCCAGCGCTCCCGGGACAGCCTTTCCCGAGCAGTACTTC	NA	TRBD1	TRBV2	TRBJ2-7	14
CAWDHLQGQGYTF	TGTGCCTGGGATCACTTACAGGGGCAAGGCTACACCTTC	NA	TRBD1	TRBV30	TRBJ1-2	13
CASSFPGTSYNEQFF	TGTGCCAGTAGTTTCCCGGGGACCTCCTACAATGAGCAGTTCTTC	NA	NA	TRBV19	TRBJ2-1	15
CASSVDTTEAFF	TGTGCCAGCAGCGTAGACACCACTGAAGCTTTCTTT	NA	NA	TRBV7-2	TRBJ1-1	12
CASSLSGQGNYEQYF	TGTGCCAGCAGTTTGTCGGGACAGGGGAACTACGAGCAGTACTTC	few	TRBD1	TRBV6-5	TRBJ2-7	15
CASSEGYGYTF	TGTGCCAGCAGTGAGGGATATGGCTACACCTTC	once	NA	TRBV27	TRBJ1-2	11
CASEGSVAFF	TGTGCCAGCGAGGGGAGCGTAGCTTTCTTT	NA	NA	TRBV2	TRBJ1-1	10
CASSPGPAGVQYF	TGTGCCAGCAGCCCAGGACCAGCGGGGGTTCAGTACTTC	NA	TRBD2	TRBV14	TRBJ2-5	13
CASSYSQGTGNEQFF	TGTGCCAGCAGTTACTCACAGGGAACGGGCAATGAGCAGTTCTTC	NA	NA	TRBV6-5	TRBJ2-1	15